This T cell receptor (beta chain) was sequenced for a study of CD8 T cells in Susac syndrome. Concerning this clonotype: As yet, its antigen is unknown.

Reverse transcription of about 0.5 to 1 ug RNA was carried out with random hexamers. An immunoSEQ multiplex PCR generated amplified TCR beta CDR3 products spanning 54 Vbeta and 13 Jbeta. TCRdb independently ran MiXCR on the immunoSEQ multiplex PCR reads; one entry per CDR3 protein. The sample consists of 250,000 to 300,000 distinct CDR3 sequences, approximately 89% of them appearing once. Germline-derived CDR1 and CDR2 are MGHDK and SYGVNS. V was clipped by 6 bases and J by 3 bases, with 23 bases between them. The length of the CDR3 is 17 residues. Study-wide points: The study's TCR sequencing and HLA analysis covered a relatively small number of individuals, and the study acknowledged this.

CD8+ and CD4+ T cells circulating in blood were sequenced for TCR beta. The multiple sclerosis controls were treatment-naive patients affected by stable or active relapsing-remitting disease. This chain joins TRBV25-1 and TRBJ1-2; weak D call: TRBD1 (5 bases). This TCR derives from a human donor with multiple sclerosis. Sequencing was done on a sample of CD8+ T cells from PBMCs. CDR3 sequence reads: CASSPLGVDKKDYGYTF. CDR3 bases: TGTGCCAGCAGCCCCCTGGGGGTGGATAAGAAAGACTATGGCTACACCTTC.